This entry lists 20 T cell receptor beta chains sequenced from one sample in a study of blood T cells in healthy people across ages. Primers used in a second PCR of about 7 to 12 cycles were a sample-barcoded 5' primer and a J-beta primer mix. TCRdb re-derived calls from the 5' RACE reads in MiXCR, one entry per CDR3 protein. This table has 380,000 or so distinct CDR3 sequences, roughly half appearing once. Sequencing input: blood. The receptors derive from a man aged 55 to 70 in good health.

The V call is TRBV10-3, the J call TRBJ2-7; 8 nucleotides match TRBD1. Germline CDR1 is ENHRY and CDR2 is SYGVKD. V was clipped by 7 bases and J by 0 bases; unmatched bases: 2. The CDR3 contains 13 residues. DNA for the CDR3: TGTGCCATCAAGGACAGGGTCTCCTACGAGCAGTACTTC. As protein: CAIKDRVSYEQYF.

The gene calls are TRBV20-1 and TRBJ1-1; D ambiguous. CDR1 is DFQATT and CDR2 is SNEGSKA in the germline V gene (reference sequence). V lost 5 bases to trimming and J lost 1 base, with 11 bases between them. The CDR3 spans 13 residues. In DNA form, the CDR3 reads TGCAGTGCTCCCAAGGGAGCGAACACTGAAGCTTTCTTT. Encoded protein: CSAPKGANTEAFF.

The chain links TRBV7-9 to TRBJ1-4, with D maybe TRBD1 (6 bases). The length of the CDR3 is 16 residues. Looked up from germline, CDR1 is SEHNR and CDR2 is FQNEAQ (reference sequence). V shed 2 bases and J shed 5 bases, with 15 bases lying between them. The CDR3 nucleotides read TGTGCCAGCAGCTTATCGCTGGGGGGACAAAATGAAAAACTGTTTTTT. Protein sequence: CASSLSLGGQNEKLFF. Supplemented by reference TRBV7-9 and TRBJ1-4, the full variable domain reads DTGVSQNPRHKITKRGQNVTFRCDPISEHNRLYWYRQTLGQGPEFLTYFQNEAQLEKSRLLSDRFSAERPKGSFSTLEIQRTEQGDSAMYLCASSLSLGGQNEKLFFGSGTQLSVL.

This clonotype has a single count. The V call is TRBV5-1, the J call TRBJ2-1; 7 bases align to TRBD2. CDR3 length equals 15 residues. V shed 4 bases, J shed 3 bases, and the junction held 7 bases outside the gene matches. Germline CDR1 reads SGHRS; CDR2 reads YFSETQ. CDR3 amino acids: CASSRSAGDYNEQFF. The CDR3 region has the DNA TGCGCCAGCAGCCGCAGTGCGGGAGACTACAATGAGCAGTTCTTC.

This clonotype was found many times. The chain recombines TRBV12-3 or TRBV12-4 with TRBJ2-5, with 16 bases identical to TRBD2. V dropped 6 bases and J dropped 2; count of bases not matched to a gene: 3. The CDR3 totals 16 residues. The CDR3 loop reads CASRGTSGGVQETQYF. The CDR3 region has the DNA TGTGCCAGCAGGGGGACTAGCGGGGGGGTACAAGAGACCCAGTACTTC.

The genes are TRBV20-1 and TRBJ2-5; possible D gene TRBD2, 5 bases. The CDR3 sequence is 12 residues long. Germline values: CDR1 DFQATT, CDR2 SNEGSKA (reference sequence). V was clipped by 3 bases and J by 7 bases, with 12 bases between them. CDR3 in DNA: TGCAGTGCTAGGGGTGGGAGCGGGACCCAGTACTTC. This gives the protein CSARGGSGTQYF.

This clonotype has just a few counts. The chain carries TRBV5-1 and TRBJ2-5, with D possibly TRBD1 on 5 matching bases. CDR1 and CDR2 (germline): SGHRS, YFSETQ. The CDR3 consists of 13 residues. V shed 5 bases and J shed 8 bases, with 16 bases lying between them. The CDR3 coding sequence is TGCGCCAGCAGTCACGACAGCCCAGTTACCCAGTACTTC. Protein: CASSHDSPVTQYF.

The J gene is TRBJ1-2, the V gene TRBV29-1; D unclear. Looked up from germline, CDR1 is SQVTM and CDR2 is ANQGSEA. V gave up 3 bases and J gave up 8 bases, with 13 bases separating them. The CDR3 runs 12 residues. CDR3 sequence reads: CSVEDITIGYTF. The CDR3 DNA is TGCAGCGTTGAGGATATAACTATCGGCTACACCTTC.

The chain carries TRBV4-1 and TRBJ2-1; TRBD2 aligns across 7 bases. Per germline, CDR1 MGHRA and CDR2 YSYEKL. CDR3 length: 16 amino acids. The ends lost 10 bases at V and 0 bases at J; junction bases unmatched: 12. This chain's CDR3 is CATTRGVADSYNEQFF. The CDR3 bases are TGCGCCACCACCCGGGGGGTGGCGGACTCCTACAATGAGCAGTTCTTC.

This chain links TRBV6-1 with TRBJ2-1, with 10 bases that match TRBD2. Trimming removed 2 bases from V and 3 bases from J; junction bases left unmatched: 7. The germline V gene encodes CDR1 MNHNS and CDR2 SASEGT. The CDR3 covers 17 residues. The CDR3 spells CASSESGLAANYNEQFF. CDR3 DNA sequence: TGTGCCAGCAGTGAATCCGGACTAGCGGCGAACTACAATGAGCAGTTCTTC.

This rearrangement joins TRBV7-2 to TRBJ2-7; 7 positions match TRBD1. V dropped 5 bases and J dropped 2; count of bases not matched to a gene: 9. The CDR3 consists of 15 residues. CDR1 and CDR2 from the germline V gene are SGHTA and FQGNSA. The CDR3 sequence: CASSRTPGQTYEQYF. The DNA for the CDR3 is TGTGCCAGCAGCCGTACACCGGGACAGACCTACGAGCAGTACTTC. The whole variable domain, filled in from reference TRBV7-2 and TRBJ2-7, reads GAGVSQSPSNKVTEKGKDVELRCDPISGHTALYWYRQSLGQGLEFLIYFQGNSAPDKSGLPSDRFSAERTGGSVSTLTIQRTQQEDSAVYLCASSRTPGQTYEQYFGPGTRLTVT.

The table lists this clonotype with many counts. This chain links TRBV7-9 with TRBJ1-6; D remains unclear. Trimming removed 5 bases at V and 7 bases at J, with 21 bases between. From germline, CDR1 is SEHNR and CDR2 FQNEAQ (reference sequence). The CDR3 has 17 residues. CDR3 amino acids: CASSTHDLEGANSPLHF. The CDR3 DNA reads as TGTGCCAGCAGCACACACGACCTTGAGGGAGCCAATTCACCCCTCCACTTT.

This clonotype has just one count. The rearrangement uses TRBV27 and TRBJ2-4, with 8 bases that match TRBD1. The closer fit of TRBJ2-7 to the DNA end suggests the J call may be wrong. CDR1 MNHEY and CDR2 SMNVEV come from the germline V gene (reference sequence). This CDR3 contains 15 residues. This chain's CDR3 is CASSRQGRGDYEQYF. CDR3 DNA sequence: TGTGCCAGCAGCCGACAGGGGCGCGGGGACTACGAGCAGTACTTC.

This clonotype showed up just once. The chain combines TRBV5-5 with TRBJ2-7; D perhaps matches TRBD2 (6 bases). Trimming cost V 3 bases and J 6 bases, with 19 bases left between them. CDR3 length: 15 residues. Looked up from germline, CDR1 is SGHKS and CDR2 is YYEKEE (reference sequence). CDR3: CASSSGETDLSEQYF. In DNA form, the CDR3 reads TGTGCCAGCAGCTCGGGGGAAACGGACCTTTCCGAGCAGTACTTC.

The V call is TRBV20-1, the J call TRBJ1-2; TRBD1 matches at 7 bases. J was trimmed by 11 bases and V by 6 bases; bases with no gene match: 9. Germline-derived CDR1 and CDR2 are DFQATT and SNEGSKA (reference sequence). There are 11 residues in the CDR3. CDR3 in amino acids: CSADDRVRYTF. The CDR3 DNA follows: TGCAGTGCCGATGACAGGGTACGATACACCTTC.

The chain combines TRBV28 with TRBJ1-2, with TRBD1 identical over 8 bases. Trimming took 6 bases from V and 4 from J; bases not matched to a gene: 10. From germline, CDR1 is MDHEN and CDR2 SYDVKM. The CDR3 sequence is 15 residues long. This chain's CDR3 is CASSGGAGGRYGYTF. CDR3 sequence (DNA): TGTGCCAGCAGCGGGGGGGCAGGGGGCCGCTATGGCTACACCTTC.

This clonotype was observed a few times. The chain uses TRBV25-1 and TRBJ2-1; D is perhaps TRBD2 (6 bases). The CDR3 extends over 16 amino acids. Trimming removed 1 base from V and 2 bases from J, with 12 bases in between. CDR1 and CDR2 from the germline V gene are MGHDK and SYGVNS. CDR3 DNA: TGTGCCAGCAGTGAATCCGCTAGCGCAGCCTACAATGAGCAGTTCTTC. Translating gives CASSESASAAYNEQFF. Using reference TRBV25-1 and TRBJ2-1 for the parts outside the CDR3, the full variable domain is EADIYQTPRYLVIGTGKKITLECSQTMGHDKMYWYQQDPGMELHLIHYSYGVNSTEKGDLSSESTVSRIRTEHFPLTLESARPSHTSQYLCASSESASAAYNEQFFGPGTRLTVL.

This clonotype occurred a few times. This chain connects TRBV12-3 or TRBV12-4 to TRBJ2-1; D tentatively fits TRBD1 or TRBD2 (6 bases each). There are 15 residues in the CDR3. V was shortened by 2 bases and J by 2 bases, with 10 bases between the two germline ends. The CDR3 sequence is CASSLNGGPYNEQFF. CDR3 nucleotides: TGTGCCAGCAGTTTAAACGGGGGCCCCTACAATGAGCAGTTCTTC.

Worth noting for this clonotype: A much larger clone is a single base away; this may be a read error. CDR3 sequence (DNA): TGCGCCAGCAGCCAAGGATTACCAGCGGGGGGGCGGGTGGATACGCAGTATTTT. This sequence encodes CASSQGLPAGGRVDTQYF. The gene calls are TRBV4-1 and TRBJ2-3, with 10 bases matching TRBD2. This CDR3 spans 18 amino acids. Trimming took 1 base from V and 6 from J; bases not matched to a gene: 13. Germline V gives CDR1 MGHRA, CDR2 YSYEKL.

This clonotype was seen more than once but under ten times. V gene TRBV7-8 combines with J gene TRBJ2-1, with D unresolved. V was clipped by 3 bases and J by 7 bases, with 13 bases between them. Germline V CDR1 and CDR2: SGHVS, FQNEAQ. The CDR3 loop spans 14 amino acids. The CDR3 sequence: CASSFQDTRNEQFF. The DNA for the CDR3 is TGTGCCAGCAGCTTCCAAGACACCCGGAATGAGCAGTTCTTC.